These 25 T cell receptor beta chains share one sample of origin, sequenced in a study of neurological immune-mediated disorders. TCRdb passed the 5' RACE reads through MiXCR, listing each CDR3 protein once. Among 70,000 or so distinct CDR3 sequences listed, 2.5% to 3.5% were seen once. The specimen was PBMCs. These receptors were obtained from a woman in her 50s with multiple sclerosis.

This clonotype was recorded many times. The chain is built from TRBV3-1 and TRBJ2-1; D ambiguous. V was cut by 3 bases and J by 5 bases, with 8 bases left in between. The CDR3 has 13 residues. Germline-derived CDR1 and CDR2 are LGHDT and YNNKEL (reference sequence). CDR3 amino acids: CASSHVTNNEQFF. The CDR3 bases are TGTGCCAGCAGCCATGTTACTAACAATGAGCAGTTCTTC.

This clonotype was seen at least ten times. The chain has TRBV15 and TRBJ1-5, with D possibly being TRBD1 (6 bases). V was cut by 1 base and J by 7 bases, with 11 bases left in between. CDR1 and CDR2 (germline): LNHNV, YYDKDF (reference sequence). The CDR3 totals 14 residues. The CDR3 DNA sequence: TGTGCCACCAGCAGAGGGGGGGGCCTGCAGCCCCAGCATTTT. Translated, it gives CATSRGGGLQPQHF.

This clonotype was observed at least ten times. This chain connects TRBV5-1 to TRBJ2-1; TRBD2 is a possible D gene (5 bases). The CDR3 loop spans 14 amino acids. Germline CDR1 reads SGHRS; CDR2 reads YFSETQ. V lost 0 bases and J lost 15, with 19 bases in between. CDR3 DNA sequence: TGCGCCAGCAGCTTGGACGGACGAGGGAGCGTTCCGTTCTTC. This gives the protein CASSLDGRGSVPFF. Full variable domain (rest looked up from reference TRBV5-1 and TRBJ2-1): KAGVTQTPRYLIKTRGQQVTLSCSPISGHRSVSWYQQTPGQGLQFLFEYFSETQRNKGNFPGRFSGRQFSNSRSEMNVSTLELGDSALYLCASSLDGRGSVPFFGPGTRLTVL.

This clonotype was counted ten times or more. The CDR3 is CASSLAAVSTYEQYF. Written as DNA, the CDR3 is TGCGCCAGCAGCTTGGCTGCCGTGAGCACTTACGAGCAGTACTTC. V and J are TRBV5-1 and TRBJ2-7; no clear D. The germline V and J ends were trimmed by 0 bases and 4 bases, with 14 bases remaining between them. Germline assignment: CDR1 SGHRS and CDR2 YFSETQ. The CDR3 extends over 15 amino acids.

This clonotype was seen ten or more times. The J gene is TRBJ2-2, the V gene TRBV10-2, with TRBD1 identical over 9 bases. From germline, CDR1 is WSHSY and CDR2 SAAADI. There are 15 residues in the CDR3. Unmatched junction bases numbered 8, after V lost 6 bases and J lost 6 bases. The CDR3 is CASRGGQGSAGELFF. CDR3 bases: TGCGCCAGCAGGGGCGGACAGGGGTCAGCCGGGGAGCTGTTTTTT.

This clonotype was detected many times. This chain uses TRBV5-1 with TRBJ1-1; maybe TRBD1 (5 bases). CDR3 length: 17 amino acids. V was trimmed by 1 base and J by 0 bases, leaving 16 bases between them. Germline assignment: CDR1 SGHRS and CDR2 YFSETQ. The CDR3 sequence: CASSLRGLGGLNTEAFF. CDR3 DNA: TGCGCCAGCAGCTTGCGAGGGCTGGGGGGTCTGAACACTGAAGCTTTCTTT.

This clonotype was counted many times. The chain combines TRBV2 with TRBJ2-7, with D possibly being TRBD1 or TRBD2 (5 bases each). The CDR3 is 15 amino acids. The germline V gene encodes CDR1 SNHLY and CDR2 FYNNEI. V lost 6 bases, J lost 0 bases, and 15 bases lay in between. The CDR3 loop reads CASRSSGTSSYEQYV. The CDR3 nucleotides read TGTGCCAGCAGGTCTTCCGGGACCTCCTCCTACGAGCAGTACGTC.

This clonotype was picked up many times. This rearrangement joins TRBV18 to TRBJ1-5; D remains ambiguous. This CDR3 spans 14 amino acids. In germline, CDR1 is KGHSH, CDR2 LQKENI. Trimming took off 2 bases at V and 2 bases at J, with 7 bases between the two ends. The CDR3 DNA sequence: TGTGCCAGCTCACCAGTTCGGGGCAATCAGCCCCAGCATTTT. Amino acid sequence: CASSPVRGNQPQHF.

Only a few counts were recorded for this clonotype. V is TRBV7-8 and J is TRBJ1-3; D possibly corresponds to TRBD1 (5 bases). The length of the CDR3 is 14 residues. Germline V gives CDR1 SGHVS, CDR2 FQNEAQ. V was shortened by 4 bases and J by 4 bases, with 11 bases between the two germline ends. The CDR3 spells CASSSPGRGNTIYF. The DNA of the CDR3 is TGTGCCAGCAGCTCCCCGGGGCGAGGAAACACCATATATTTT.

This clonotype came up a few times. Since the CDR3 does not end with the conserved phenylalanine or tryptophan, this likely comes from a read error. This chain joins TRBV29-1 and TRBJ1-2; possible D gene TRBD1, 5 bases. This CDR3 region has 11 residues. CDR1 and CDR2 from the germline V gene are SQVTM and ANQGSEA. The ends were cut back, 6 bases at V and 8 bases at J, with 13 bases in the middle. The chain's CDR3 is CSVPGPRGYTN. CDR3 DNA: TGCAGCGTGCCGGGACCTCGGGGCTACACCAAC.

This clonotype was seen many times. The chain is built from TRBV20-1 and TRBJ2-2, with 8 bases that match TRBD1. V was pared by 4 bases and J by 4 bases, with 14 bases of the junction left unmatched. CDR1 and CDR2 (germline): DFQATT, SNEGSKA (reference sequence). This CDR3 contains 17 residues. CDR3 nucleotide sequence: TGCAGTGCTACCCGCGGAATATATACAGGGGGCACCGGGGAGCTGTTTTTT. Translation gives CSATRGIYTGGTGELFF.

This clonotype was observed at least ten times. In DNA form, the CDR3 reads TGCAGTGCTAGTCGGGTCTACGAGCAGTACTTC. This sequence encodes CSASRVYEQYF. This chain uses TRBV20-1 with TRBJ2-7; no firm D call. Germline lookup yields CDR1 DFQATT and CDR2 SNEGSKA (reference sequence). V was pared by 3 bases and J by 3 bases, with 6 bases between. The CDR3 has 11 amino acids.

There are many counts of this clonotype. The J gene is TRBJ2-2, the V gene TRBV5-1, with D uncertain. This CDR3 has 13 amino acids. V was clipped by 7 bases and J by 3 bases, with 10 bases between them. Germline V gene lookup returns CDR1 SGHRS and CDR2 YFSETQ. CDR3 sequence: CASGVQDTGELFF. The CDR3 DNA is TGCGCCAGCGGGGTTCAGGACACCGGGGAGCTGTTTTTT. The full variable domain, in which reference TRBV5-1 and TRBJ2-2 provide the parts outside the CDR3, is KAGVTQTPRYLIKTRGQQVTLSCSPISGHRSVSWYQQTPGQGLQFLFEYFSETQRNKGNFPGRFSGRQFSNSRSEMNVSTLELGDSALYLCASGVQDTGELFFGEGSRLTVL.

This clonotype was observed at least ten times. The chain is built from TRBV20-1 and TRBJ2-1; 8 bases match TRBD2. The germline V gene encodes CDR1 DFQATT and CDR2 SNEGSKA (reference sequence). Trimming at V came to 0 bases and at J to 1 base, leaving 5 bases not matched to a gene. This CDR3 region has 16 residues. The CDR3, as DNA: TGCAGTGCTAGAGATCCGGGGGGGGTATCCTACAATGAGCAGTTCTTC. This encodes CSARDPGGVSYNEQFF.

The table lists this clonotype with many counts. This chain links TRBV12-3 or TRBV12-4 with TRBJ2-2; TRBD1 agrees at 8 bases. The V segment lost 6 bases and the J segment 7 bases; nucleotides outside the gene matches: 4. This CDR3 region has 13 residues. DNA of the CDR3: TGTGCCAGCAGCCGGACAGGGCGCGGGGAGCTGTTTTTT. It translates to CASSRTGRGELFF.

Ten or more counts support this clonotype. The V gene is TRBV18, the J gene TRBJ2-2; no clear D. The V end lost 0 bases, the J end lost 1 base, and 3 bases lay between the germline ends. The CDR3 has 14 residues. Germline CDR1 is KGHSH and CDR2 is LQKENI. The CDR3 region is CASSPPQNTGELFF. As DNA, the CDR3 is TGTGCCAGCTCACCACCACAGAACACCGGGGAGCTGTTTTTT.

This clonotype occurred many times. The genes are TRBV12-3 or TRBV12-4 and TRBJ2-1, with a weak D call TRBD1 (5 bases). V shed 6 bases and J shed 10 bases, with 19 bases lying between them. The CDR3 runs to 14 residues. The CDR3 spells CASSPIAGYREQFF. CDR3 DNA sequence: TGTGCCAGCAGCCCAATCGCAGGGTATAGGGAGCAGTTCTTC.

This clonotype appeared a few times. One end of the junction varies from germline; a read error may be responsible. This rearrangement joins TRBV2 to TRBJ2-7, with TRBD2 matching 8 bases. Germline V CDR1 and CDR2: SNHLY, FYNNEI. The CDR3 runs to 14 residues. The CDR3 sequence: CASSRGSGISNQDF. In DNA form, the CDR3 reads TGTGCCAGCAGTCGAGGTAGCGGGATTAGTAATCAGGACTTC.

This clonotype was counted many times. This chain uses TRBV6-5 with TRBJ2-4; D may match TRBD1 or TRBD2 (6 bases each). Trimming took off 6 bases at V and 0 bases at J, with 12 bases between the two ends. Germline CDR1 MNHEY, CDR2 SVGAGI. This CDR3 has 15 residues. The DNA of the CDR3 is TGTGCCAGCAGCCGAGGGGGGAGAGCCAAAAACATTCAGTACTTC. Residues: CASSRGGRAKNIQYF.

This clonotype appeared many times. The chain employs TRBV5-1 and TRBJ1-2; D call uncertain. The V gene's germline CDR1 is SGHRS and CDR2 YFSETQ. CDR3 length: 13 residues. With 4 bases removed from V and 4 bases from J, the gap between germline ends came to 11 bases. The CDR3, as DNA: TGCGCCAGCAGCCCCGGCCGACTCTATGGCTACACCTTC. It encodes CASSPGRLYGYTF.

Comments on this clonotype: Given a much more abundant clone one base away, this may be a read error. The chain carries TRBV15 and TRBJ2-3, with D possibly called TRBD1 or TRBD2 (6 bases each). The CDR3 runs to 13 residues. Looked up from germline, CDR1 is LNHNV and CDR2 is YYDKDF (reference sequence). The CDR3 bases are TGTGCCAACAGCAGAGGGGGGACAGATACGCAGTATTTT. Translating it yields CANSRGGTDTQYF. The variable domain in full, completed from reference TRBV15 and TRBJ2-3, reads DAMVIQNPRYQVTQFGKPVTLSCSQTLNHNVMYWYQQKSSQAPKLLFHYYDKDFNNEADTPDNFQSRRPNTSFCFLDIRSPGLGDTAMYLCANSRGGTDTQYFGPGTRLTVL.

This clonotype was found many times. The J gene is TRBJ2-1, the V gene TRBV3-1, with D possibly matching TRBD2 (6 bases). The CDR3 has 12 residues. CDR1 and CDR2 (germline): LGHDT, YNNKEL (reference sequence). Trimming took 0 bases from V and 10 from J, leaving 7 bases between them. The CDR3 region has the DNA TGTGCCAGCAGCCAAGATGCGGGAGAGCAGTTCTTC. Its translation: CASSQDAGEQFF.

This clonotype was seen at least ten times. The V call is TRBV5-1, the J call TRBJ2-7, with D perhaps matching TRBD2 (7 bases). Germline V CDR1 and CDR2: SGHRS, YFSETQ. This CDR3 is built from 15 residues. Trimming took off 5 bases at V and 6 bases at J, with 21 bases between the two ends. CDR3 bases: TGCGCCAGCAGTTCGGGGGGCGCCGGACCTGTCGAGCAGTACTTC. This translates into CASSSGGAGPVEQYF.

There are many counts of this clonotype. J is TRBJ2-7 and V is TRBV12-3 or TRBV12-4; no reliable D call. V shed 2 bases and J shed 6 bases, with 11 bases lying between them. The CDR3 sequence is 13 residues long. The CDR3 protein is CASSLPGRREQYF. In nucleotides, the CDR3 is TGTGCCAGCAGTTTACCCGGGCGGCGCGAGCAGTACTTC.

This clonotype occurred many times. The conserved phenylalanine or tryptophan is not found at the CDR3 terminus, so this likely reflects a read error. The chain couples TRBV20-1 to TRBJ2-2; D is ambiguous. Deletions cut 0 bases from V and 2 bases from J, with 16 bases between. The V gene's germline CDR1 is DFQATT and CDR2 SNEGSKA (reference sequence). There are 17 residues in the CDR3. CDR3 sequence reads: CSARDLVHGANTGELFL. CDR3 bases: TGCAGTGCTAGAGATTTAGTTCACGGTGCCAACACCGGGGAGCTGTTTCTT.